This TCR beta chain was documented in a study of blood T cell repertoires in COVID-19. Whole-study context: Researchers got acute and convalescent COVID-19 samples from the United States, Italy and Spain. PBMCs, B-cell-depleted T cells, or T cells were the source of the cDNA or gDNA that made up the material.

Profiling relied on immunoSEQ multiplex PCR, and the TCRdb table lists in-frame clones only, not all of them. The sample has 95,000 or so clones; 79% are singletons. The germline V gene has CDR1 SQVTM and CDR2 ANQGSEA. Trimming took 7 bases from V and 4 from J; bases not matched to a gene: 13. The CDR3 loop spans 15 amino acids. The receptor was derived from a woman aged 80 or older with active or convalescent COVID-19. The rearrangement links TRBV29-1 to TRBJ1-1, with 9 bases identical to TRBD1. Material: peripheral blood. The CDR3 region has the DNA TGCAGCGGGACTCCACAGGGGGCGGGGAGCACTGAAGCTTTCTTT. Its protein product is CSGTPQGAGSTEAFF.